This entry concerns a single TCR beta chain. The germline V gene has CDR1 LGHNA and CDR2 YSLEER. V shed 5 bases, J shed 8 bases, and the junction held 14 bases outside the gene matches. CDR3 size: 16 residues. The data were taken from a study of identical twins. TCRdb re-derived calls from the 5' RACE reads in MiXCR, one entry per CDR3 protein. The sample lists 430,000 or so distinct CDR3 sequences, 24% seen once, with about 3% in the top ten. These data were also filed under a second study, of T cells expressing NK-cell markers.

The receptor was isolated from a woman under 30 in good health. The source material was CD4+ T cells sorted from blood. V usage is TRBV4-3 and J usage is TRBJ2-1, with 8 bases identical to TRBD2. CDR3 sequence (DNA): TGCGCCAGCAGCTCACTAGCGGTTCCTATTGGGGATGAGCAGTTCTTC. Amino acid sequence: CASSSLAVPIGDEQFF.